The table lists the clone carrying this T cell receptor beta chain with a count of one. V shed 7 bases and J 3 bases; nucleotides not matched to a gene: 23. The CDR3 loop spans 19 amino acids. Germline assignment: CDR1 GTSNPN and CDR2 SVGIG (reference sequence). This sample stems from a study of blood T cell repertoires in COVID-19. Study context: Sample material is recorded as cDNA or gDNA derived from T cells, B-cell-depleted T cells, or PBMCs.

Assay: immunoSEQ multiplex PCR; the TCRdb copy retains only in-frame clones and omits some. Among about 200,000 clones listed, 85% were seen once. The chain employs TRBV30 and TRBJ1-4; 7 nucleotides line up with TRBD1. The TCR originated in a man aged 35-49 years who had recovered from COVID-19. Sequencing was done on a sample of PBMCs or T cells enriched from blood (not recorded which). The chain's CDR3 is CASEGAGRQVGIANEKLFF. The DNA for the CDR3 is TGTGCCTCAGAGGGGGCCGGAAGACAGGTCGGGATCGCTAATGAAAAACTGTTTTTT. Full variable domain (missing parts from reference TRBV30 and TRBJ1-4): SQTIHQWPATLVQPVGSPLSLECTVEGTSNPNLYWYRQAAGRGLQLLFYSVGIGQISSEVPQNLSASRPQDRQFILSSKKLLLSDSGFYLCASEGAGRQVGIANEKLFFGSGTQLSVL.